Presented here are 14 T cell receptor beta chains from one specimen sequenced in a study of cytomegalovirus exposure and HLA in healthy donors. Data came from immunoSEQ multiplex PCR; TCRdb stores just in-frame clones and leaves some out. The profile shows approximately 97,000 clones, over 85% of them singletons. Source material: PBMCs. Receptor source: a woman younger than 45 in good health and CMV-seropositive.

The genes are TRBV27 and TRBJ1-1, with D possibly being TRBD1 (5 bases). The CDR3 sequence is 13 residues long. Germline V gene lookup returns CDR1 MNHEY and CDR2 SMNVEV (reference sequence). The V gene lost 5 bases and the J gene lost 5 bases, with 12 bases spanning the gap. The CDR3 region is CASSTQGRTEAFF. The CDR3 bases are TGTGCCAGCAGTACCCAGGGTCGGACTGAAGCTTTCTTT.

The V gene is TRBV7-2, the J gene TRBJ2-7, with 12 bases lining up with TRBD2. Trimming at V came to 6 bases and at J to 4 bases, leaving 7 bases not matched to a gene. The V gene's germline CDR1 is SGHTA and CDR2 FQGNSA. This CDR3 is built from 15 residues. The CDR3 nucleotides are TGTGCCAGCAGACGAGTACTAGCGGGAGGTTACGAGCAGTACTTC. As protein: CASRRVLAGGYEQYF.

This chain joins TRBV27 and TRBJ2-1; the match to TRBD2 covers 7 bases. CDR1 MNHEY and CDR2 SMNVEV come from the germline V gene (reference sequence). V dropped 0 bases and J dropped 5; count of bases not matched to a gene: 4. This CDR3 spans 15 amino acids. CDR3 protein: CASSLSASGHNEQFF. CDR3 in DNA: TGTGCCAGCAGTTTATCGGCTAGCGGCCACAATGAGCAGTTCTTC.

The V and J genes are TRBV7-8 and TRBJ2-3; D gene ambiguous. The CDR3 has 14 residues. Germline V gene data show CDR1 as SGHVS and CDR2 as FQNEAQ. V was trimmed by 8 bases and J by 2 bases, leaving 14 bases between them. CDR3 DNA sequence: TGTGCCAGCGGTCTCGGGTGGTACACAGATACGCAGTATTTT. It translates to CASGLGWYTDTQYF.

CDR3 coding DNA: TGTGCCAGTTTCCCCAGGGAAGCGATTTACACCGGGGAGCTGTTTTTT. Translation: CASFPREAIYTGELFF. This chain links TRBV19 with TRBJ2-2; weak D call: TRBD1 (5 bases). Trimming left V 8 bases short and J 3 bases short, with 19 bases between. The CDR3 sequence is 16 residues long. Germline V gene lookup returns CDR1 LNHDA and CDR2 SQIVND (reference sequence).

The CDR3 region has the DNA TGTGCCAGTAGTCCAAGACAGCAGGGATTAAGCTCCTACGAGCAGTACTTC. This sequence encodes CASSPRQQGLSSYEQYF. The chain links TRBV19 to TRBJ2-7, with D possibly TRBD1 on 5 matching bases. V lost 5 bases and J 0 bases, leaving 20 bases between the germline ends. The CDR3 has 17 amino acids. From germline, CDR1 is LNHDA and CDR2 SQIVND (reference sequence).

The rearrangement uses TRBV19 and TRBJ2-1, with D uncertain. The V gene's germline CDR1 is LNHDA and CDR2 SQIVND (reference sequence). The CDR3 has 13 residues. V lost 4 bases to trimming and J lost 2 bases, with 6 bases between them. CDR3 loop: CASSTYTYNEQFF. The CDR3 nucleotides are TGTGCCAGTAGTACTTACACCTACAATGAGCAGTTCTTC.

The chain links TRBV14 to TRBJ2-3, with TRBD2 matching over 12 bases. The germline V gene encodes CDR1 SGHDN and CDR2 FVKESK. V was pared by 0 bases and J by 3 bases, with 4 bases of the junction left unmatched. This CDR3 contains 17 residues. In DNA, the CDR3 is TGTGCCAGCAGCCAAGATTTTGGACTAGCGGGGACAGATACGCAGTATTTT. It codes for CASSQDFGLAGTDTQYF.

The V call is TRBV28, the J call TRBJ1-1, with 8 bases fitting TRBD1. Germline lookup yields CDR1 MDHEN and CDR2 SYDVKM. V shed 6 bases, J shed 4 bases, and the junction held 7 bases outside the gene matches. This CDR3 region has 14 residues. CDR3: CASRFDTGGTEAFF. CDR3 nucleotides: TGTGCCAGCAGGTTTGACACAGGGGGCACTGAAGCTTTCTTT.

Written as DNA, the CDR3 is TGTGCCAGCAGTGACTCGACAGGGGGCTACAATGAGCAGTTCTTC. Its translation is CASSDSTGGYNEQFF. J is TRBJ2-1 and V is TRBV6-4, with 9 bases fitting TRBD1. The J segment lost 3 bases and the V segment lost 0 bases, leaving 0 bases of the junction unmatched. Germline assignment: CDR1 MRHNA and CDR2 SNTAGT. The CDR3 consists of 15 residues.

V usage is TRBV4-3 and J usage is TRBJ1-1, with D unclear. The CDR3 spans 13 residues. Trimming stripped 2 bases from V and 1 base from J, with 5 bases between. The germline CDR1 and CDR2 sequences are LGHNA and YSLEER. The CDR3 coding sequence is TGCGCCAGCAGCCAAAAGCAGAACACTGAAGCTTTCTTT. This sequence encodes CASSQKQNTEAFF.

The chain joins TRBV29-1 to TRBJ2-1, with 9 bases fitting TRBD2. This CDR3 region has 12 residues. J lost 7 bases, V lost 8 bases, and 6 bases had no gene match. Germline CDR1 and CDR2: SQVTM and ANQGSEA. The CDR3 nucleotides are TGCAGCACCGGGACTAGCAGAAATGAGCAGTTCTTC. Residues: CSTGTSRNEQFF.

This chain uses TRBV4-1 with TRBJ1-3; no reliable D call. Germline CDR1 is MGHRA and CDR2 is YSYEKL. CDR3 length: 16 amino acids. The V and J ends lost 4 bases and 2 bases respectively, with 15 bases between them. The CDR3: CASSPLRAATGNTIYF. CDR3 in DNA: TGCGCCAGCAGCCCCCTGCGGGCCGCAACTGGAAACACCATATATTTT.

The chain combines TRBV19 with TRBJ2-6; D uncertain. The V gene's germline CDR1 is LNHDA and CDR2 SQIVND (reference sequence). The V end lost 1 base, the J end lost 2 bases, and 9 bases lay between the germline ends. The CDR3 sequence is 16 residues long. The CDR3 here is CASSIVGMTGANVLTF. The CDR3 nucleotides read TGTGCCAGTAGTATAGTGGGCATGACTGGGGCCAACGTCCTGACTTTC.